The clone carrying this T cell receptor beta chain was recorded a few times. Its target is unknown. These data originate in a study of beta chain features in type 1 diabetes. Findings of the study overall: Naive, central memory and Treg TCRB repertoires appeared more alike in patients than in healthy donors.

As every portion of the isolated RNA was reverse transcribed, the sequencing read expressed TCRB transcripts. Regulatory, naive and central memory T cell samples averaged roughly 4 million reads. Profiling relied on immunoSEQ multiplex PCR, and the TCRdb table lists in-frame clones only, not all of them. Here the sample spans over 150,000 clones, around an eighth being singletons. Naive, central memory, regulatory and stem cell-like memory cells within the CD4+ compartment were sorted using CD45RO/CCR7/CD25/CD127/CD95/CD27. The purity of all sorted populations exceeded 98%. Sequencing was performed on central memory CD4+ T cells from blood. This sequence was found in a young woman in good health.

The DNA of the CDR3 is TGTGCCAGCAGCCGGACTTCCCAAGAGACCCAGTACTTC. Protein: CASSRTSQETQYF. V is TRBV11-2 and J is TRBJ2-5; D possibly corresponds to TRBD2 (5 bases). CDR1 and CDR2 (germline): SGHAT, FQNNGV. The CDR3 is made up of 13 amino acids. V shed 5 bases and J shed 1 base, with 8 bases lying between them.